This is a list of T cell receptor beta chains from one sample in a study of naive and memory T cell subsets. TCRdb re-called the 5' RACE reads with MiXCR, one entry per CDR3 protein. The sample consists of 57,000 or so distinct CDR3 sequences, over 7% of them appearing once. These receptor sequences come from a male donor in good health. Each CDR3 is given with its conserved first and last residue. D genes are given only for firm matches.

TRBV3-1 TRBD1 CASSQATGSPYEQYF
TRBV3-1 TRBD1 CASSQSGQGRNTQYF
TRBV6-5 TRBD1 CASSLQYRGNNEQFF
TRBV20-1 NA CSVGRAPNTGELFF
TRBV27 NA CASSLGQLDTQYF
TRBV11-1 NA CASSLRVEEKLFF
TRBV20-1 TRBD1 CSAAGGYGDTEAFF
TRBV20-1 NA CSAREGVTSRFTDTQYF
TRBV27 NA CASRWAVGSTEAFF
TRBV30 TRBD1 CAWSQTGLGQETQYF
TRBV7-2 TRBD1 CASSFSGGLWDEQFF
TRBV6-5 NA CASSYSTATIQETQYF
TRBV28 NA CASRRTLAKNIQYF
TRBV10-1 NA CASSPGLYEQYF
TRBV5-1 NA CASSLPIRNEQFF
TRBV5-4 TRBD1 CASSFGQGNSPLHF
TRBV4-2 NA CASSQAQWVNTELFF
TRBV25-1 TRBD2 CASSALAGGLEGANVLTF
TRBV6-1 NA CASRESGVINTEAFF
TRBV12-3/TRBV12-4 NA CASSLRLGSTDTQYF
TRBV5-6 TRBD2 CASSPAGGPSYTGELFF
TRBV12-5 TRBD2 CASGFSQREGQETQYF
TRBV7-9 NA CASSLLGGVGTNEQFF
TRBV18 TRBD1 CASSPGQGRTEAFF